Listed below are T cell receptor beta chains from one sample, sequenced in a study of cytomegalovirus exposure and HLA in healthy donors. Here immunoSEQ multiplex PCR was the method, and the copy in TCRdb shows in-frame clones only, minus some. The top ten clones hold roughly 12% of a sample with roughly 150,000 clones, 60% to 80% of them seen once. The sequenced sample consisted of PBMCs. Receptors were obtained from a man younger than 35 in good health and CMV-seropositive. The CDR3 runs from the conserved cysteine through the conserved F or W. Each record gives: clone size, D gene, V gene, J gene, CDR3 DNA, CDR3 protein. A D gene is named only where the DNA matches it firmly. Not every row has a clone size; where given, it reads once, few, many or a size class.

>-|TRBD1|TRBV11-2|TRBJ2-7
TGTGCCAGCAGCAAGGACAGGGTAGGGGGCGAGCAGTACTTC
CASSKDRVGGEQYF
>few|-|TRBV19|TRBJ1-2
TGTGCCAGTAGTATAGTTGCAGCGCCGGGTGGCTACACCTTC
CASSIVAAPGGYTF
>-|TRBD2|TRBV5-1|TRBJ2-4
TGCGCCAGCAGCTTGGCCCTAGCGGGAGGGGACATTCAGTACTTC
CASSLALAGGDIQYF
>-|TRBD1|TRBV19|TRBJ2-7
TGTGCCAGTAGTATTACCCGACAGGGGGGCGAGCAGTACTTC
CASSITRQGGEQYF
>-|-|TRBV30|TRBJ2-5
TGTGCCTGGAGCAGCACCGGGAAGACCCAGTACTTC
CAWSSTGKTQYF
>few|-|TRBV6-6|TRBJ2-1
TGTGCCAGCAGCCTGGAGGGCCATCGTAGCAATGAGCAGTTCTTC
CASSLEGHRSNEQFF
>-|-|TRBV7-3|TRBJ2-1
TGTGCCAGCAGCTTAGGGAGCGGCACCAATGAGCAGTTCTTC
CASSLGSGTNEQFF
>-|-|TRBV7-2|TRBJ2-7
TGTGCCAGCACCGCCTACAGGGAACCCGAGCAGTACTTC
CASTAYREPEQYF
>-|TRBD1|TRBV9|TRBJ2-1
TGTGCCAGCAGCGTAGCCCCGGACAGGAGCTCCTACAATGAGCAGTTCTTC
CASSVAPDRSSYNEQFF
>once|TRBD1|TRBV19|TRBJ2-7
TGTGCCAGTAGGTACCGGGACAGGGACGACGAGCAGTACTTC
CASRYRDRDDEQYF
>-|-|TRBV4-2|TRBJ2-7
TGTGCCAGCAGCCAAGATCTGGTATCTCTTTCAGGGCAGTACTTC
CASSQDLVSLSGQYF
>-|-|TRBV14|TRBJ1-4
TGTGCCAGCAGCCCGCGGATCGGGAGGGCTAATGAAAAACTGTTTTTT
CASSPRIGRANEKLFF
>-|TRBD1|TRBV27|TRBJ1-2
TGTGCCAGCAGTCCGGGACAGCGAGGCGGCTATGGCTACACCTTC
CASSPGQRGGYGYTF
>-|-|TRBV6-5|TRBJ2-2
TGTGCCAGCAGTTACTCGAGGTGGAGGGGTACCGGGGAGCTGTTTTTT
CASSYSRWRGTGELFF
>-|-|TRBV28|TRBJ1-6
TGTGCCAGCACCATCAGAAAAAATTCACCCCTCCACTTT
CASTIRKNSPLHF
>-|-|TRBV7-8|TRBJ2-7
TGTGCCAGCAGCTTAGGGGTAAGCAGGGCCTACGAGCAGTACTTC
CASSLGVSRAYEQYF
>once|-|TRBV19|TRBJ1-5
TGTGCCAGTAGTATACCCTTAGAGGGAGGGTCTAGCAATCAGCCCCAGCATTTT
CASSIPLEGGSSNQPQHF
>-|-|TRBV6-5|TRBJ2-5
TGTGCCAGCCGCCCTCTGGCGGGTCTACAAGAGACCCAGTACTTC
CASRPLAGLQETQYF
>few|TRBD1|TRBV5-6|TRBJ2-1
TGTGCCAGCAGTCGCGGACAGGGAGGCTACAATGAGCAGTTCTTC
CASSRGQGGYNEQFF
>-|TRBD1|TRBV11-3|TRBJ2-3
TGTGCCAGCAGCGCCAGACAGGGAACAGGAGAAGATACGCAGTATTTT
CASSARQGTGEDTQYF
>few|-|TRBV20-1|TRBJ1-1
TGCAGTGCACCGTTTCTAGGGGCGGCTTTCTTT
CSAPFLGAAFF
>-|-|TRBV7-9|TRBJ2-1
TGTTCCAGCAGCTTAGACAGGTCGGTTAACAATGAGCAGTTCTTC
CSSSLDRSVNNEQFF
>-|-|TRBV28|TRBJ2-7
TGTGCCAGCAGTTTTGCGGGACGGGGGACCTACGAGCAGTACTTC
CASSFAGRGTYEQYF